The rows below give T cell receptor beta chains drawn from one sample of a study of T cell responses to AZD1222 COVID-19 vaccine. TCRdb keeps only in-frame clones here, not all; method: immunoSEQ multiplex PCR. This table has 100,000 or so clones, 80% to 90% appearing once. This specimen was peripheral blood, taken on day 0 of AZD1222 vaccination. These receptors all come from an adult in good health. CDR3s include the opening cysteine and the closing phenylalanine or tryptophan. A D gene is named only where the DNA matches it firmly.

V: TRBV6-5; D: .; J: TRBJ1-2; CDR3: CASKQAAGHAGGYTF; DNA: TGTGCCAGCAAACAGGCGGCAGGGCACGCGGGGGGCTACACCTTC
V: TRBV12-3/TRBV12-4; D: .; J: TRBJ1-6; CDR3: CASSFRGPSPLHF; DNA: TGTGCCAGCAGTTTCCGGGGGCCTTCACCCCTCCACTTT
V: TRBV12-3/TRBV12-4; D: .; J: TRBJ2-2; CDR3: CASSFGGELFF; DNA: TGTGCCAGCAGTTTCGGCGGGGAGCTGTTTTTT
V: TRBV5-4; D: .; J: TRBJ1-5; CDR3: CASSLPGTPQSAQHF; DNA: TGTGCCAGCAGCTTGCCCGGGACCCCCCAATCAGCCCAGCATTTT
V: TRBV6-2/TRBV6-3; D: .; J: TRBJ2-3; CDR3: CASSYLRMSRRDTQYF; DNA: TGTGCCAGCAGTTACCTCAGGATGAGTCGCCGTGATACGCAGTATTTT
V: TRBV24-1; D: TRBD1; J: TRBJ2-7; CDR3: CATSDFATPRDRVHEQYF; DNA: TGTGCCACCAGTGATTTCGCTACCCCTCGGGACAGGGTCCACGAGCAGTACTTC
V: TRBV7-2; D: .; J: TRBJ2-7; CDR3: CASSLSQGGEQYF; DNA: TGTGCCAGCAGCTTATCCCAGGGGGGGGAGCAGTACTTC
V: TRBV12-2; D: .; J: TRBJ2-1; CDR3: CASRLEGQGMPFYNEQFF; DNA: TGTGCAAGTCGCTTAGAGGGACAGGGGATGCCTTTCTACAATGAGCAGTTCTTC
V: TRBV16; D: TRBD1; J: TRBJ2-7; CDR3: CASSLRTGAEQYF; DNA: TGTGCCAGCAGCCTTCGGACAGGGGCCGAGCAGTACTTC
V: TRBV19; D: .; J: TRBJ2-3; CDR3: CASSNAGLADTQYF; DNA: TGTGCCAGTAGTAACGCGGGGTTGGCAGATACGCAGTATTTT
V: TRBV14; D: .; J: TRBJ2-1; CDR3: CASSSQAVVQFF; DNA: TGTGCCAGCAGCAGCCAGGCCGTGGTGCAGTTCTTC
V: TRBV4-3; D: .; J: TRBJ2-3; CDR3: CASSQNPGTDTQYF; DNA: TGCGCCAGCAGCCAAAACCCAGGCACAGATACGCAGTATTTT